This T cell receptor beta chain comes out of a study of T cell changes during pregnancy in multiple sclerosis. Germline V gene lookup returns CDR1 WSHSY and CDR2 SAAADI. This CDR3 has 16 residues. V lost 3 bases, J lost 1 base, and 14 bases lay in between. Clones were read by immunoSEQ multiplex PCR, and TCRdb kept only the in-frame ones, dropping some. The data hold around 72,000 clones, with under 95% observed a single time. The source material was CD4+ T cells from peripheral blood mononuclear cells, sampled before pregnancy. The origin of this receptor is a female donor with multiple sclerosis, enrolled in a pregnancy study. The chain joins TRBV10-2 to TRBJ2-3; D might be TRBD2 (6 bases). CDR3 in amino acids: CASSEKVAEGTDTQYF. The CDR3 nucleotides read TGCGCCAGCAGTGAAAAGGTAGCGGAGGGCACAGATACGCAGTATTTT.